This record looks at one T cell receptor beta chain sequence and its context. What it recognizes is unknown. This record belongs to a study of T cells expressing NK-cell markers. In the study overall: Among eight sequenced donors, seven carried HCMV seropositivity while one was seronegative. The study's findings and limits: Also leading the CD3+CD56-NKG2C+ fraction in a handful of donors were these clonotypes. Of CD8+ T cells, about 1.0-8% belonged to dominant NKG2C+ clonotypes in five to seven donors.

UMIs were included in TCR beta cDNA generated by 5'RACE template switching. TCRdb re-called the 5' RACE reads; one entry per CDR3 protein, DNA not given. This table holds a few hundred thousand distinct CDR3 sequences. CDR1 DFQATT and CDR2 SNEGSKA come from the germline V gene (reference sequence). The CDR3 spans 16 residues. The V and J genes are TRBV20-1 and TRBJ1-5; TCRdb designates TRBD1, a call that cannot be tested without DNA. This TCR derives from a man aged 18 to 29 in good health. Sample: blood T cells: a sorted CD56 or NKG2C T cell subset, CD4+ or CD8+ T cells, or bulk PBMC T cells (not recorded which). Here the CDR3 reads CSASGPGQGANQPQHF.